The 18 T cell receptor beta chains presented below share a single source sample, sequenced in a study of beta chain features in type 1 diabetes. Broader study findings: TCRB CDR3s were moderately but significantly shorter in Type 1 diabetes patients in all four CD4+ subsets.

The whole isolated RNA underwent reverse transcription, so sequencing captured expressed TCRB transcripts. TCRdb's copy holds only in-frame clones and misses some; the assay was immunoSEQ multiplex PCR. The sample carries 250,000 to 350,000 clones, approximately 16% recorded once. These receptors lack a known antigen. The sample taken for sequencing was naive CD4+ T cells from blood. These receptors were obtained from a man aged 18 to 30 with type 1 diabetes.

This clone appeared a few times. The rearrangement joins TRBV2 to TRBJ1-5, with a possible D match to TRBD1 (6 bases). Germline assignment: CDR1 SNHLY and CDR2 FYNNEI. The CDR3 is 15 amino acids. The V gene lost 8 bases and the J gene lost 0 bases, with 14 bases spanning the gap. The CDR3 here is CASGQQGISNQPQHF. The CDR3 DNA sequence: TGTGCCAGCGGGCAACAGGGAATTAGCAATCAGCCCCAGCATTTT. The whole variable domain, filled in from reference TRBV2 and TRBJ1-5, reads EPEVTQTPSHQVTQMGQEVILRCVPISNHLYFYWYRQILGQKVEFLVSFYNNEISEKSEIFDDQFSVERPDGSNFTLKIRSTKLEDSAMYFCASGQQGISNQPQHFGDGTRLSIL.

The genes are TRBV2 and TRBJ2-5; the match to TRBD2 covers 7 bases. The V and J ends lost 6 bases and 5 bases, in that order; junction bases with no gene match: 3. There are 12 residues in the CDR3. CDR1 is SNHLY and CDR2 is FYNNEI in the germline V gene. CDR3 region: CASSPGGETQYF. In nucleotides, the CDR3 is TGTGCCAGCAGCCCGGGGGGTGAGACCCAGTACTTC.

This clone was found a few times. The gene calls are TRBV7-2 and TRBJ2-2; D gene ambiguous. CDR3 length: 15 amino acids. The germline V and J ends were trimmed by 1 base and 8 bases, with 14 bases remaining between them. The V gene's germline CDR1 is SGHTA and CDR2 FQGNSA. Written as DNA, the CDR3 is TGTGCCAGCAGCTTAGAATGGTCAGGTGGTGGGGAGCTGTTTTTT. Translation gives CASSLEWSGGGELFF.

This clone was counted between two and nine times. V and J are TRBV28 and TRBJ2-1; D perhaps matches TRBD2 (6 bases). Trimming cost V 3 bases and J 10 bases, with 13 bases left between them. In germline, CDR1 is MDHEN, CDR2 SYDVKM. The CDR3 is 13 residues long. The CDR3, as DNA: TGTGCCAGCAGTTTTCCCTCGGCGGGGGAGCAGTTCTTC. This codes for CASSFPSAGEQFF.

The rearrangement uses TRBV11-3 and TRBJ2-1, with 11 positions matching TRBD2. Trimming took 1 base from V and 7 from J; bases not matched to a gene: 6. The CDR3 loop spans 16 amino acids. The germline CDR1 and CDR2 sequences are SGHNT and YENEEA. CDR3 in amino acids: CASSLALAGGSNEQFF. DNA of the CDR3: TGTGCCAGCAGCTTAGCTCTAGCGGGAGGTTCGAATGAGCAGTTCTTC. The full variable domain, in which reference TRBV11-3 and TRBJ2-1 provide the parts outside the CDR3, is EAGVVQSPRYKIIEKKQPVAFWCNPISGHNTLYWYLQNLGQGPELLIRYENEEAVDDSQLPKDRFSAERLKGVDSTLKIQPAELGDSAVYLCASSLALAGGSNEQFFGPGTRLTVL.

The rearrangement links TRBV7-2 to TRBJ2-1, with 11 bases identical to TRBD1. The J segment lost 8 bases and the V segment lost 5 bases, leaving 8 bases of the junction unmatched. The CDR3 is 15 amino acids. The germline gives CDR1 SGHTA, CDR2 FQGNSA. The CDR3 sequence is CASSTGQGASYEQFF. CDR3 DNA sequence: TGTGCCAGCAGCACCGGACAGGGGGCTTCCTATGAGCAGTTCTTC.

The chain is built from TRBV7-9 and TRBJ2-7, with D tentatively TRBD1 (5 bases). V lost 5 bases, J lost 9 bases, and 14 bases lay in between. CDR1 and CDR2 from the germline V gene are SEHNR and FQNEAQ (reference sequence). This CDR3 region has 12 residues. The CDR3 spells CASSPGQGRQYF. The CDR3 DNA follows: TGTGCCAGCAGCCCCGGCCAGGGAAGGCAGTACTTC.

V usage is TRBV9 and J usage is TRBJ1-1, with no clear D. The CDR3 has 16 residues. Germline assignment: CDR1 SGDLS and CDR2 YYNGEE. V was pared by 4 bases and J by 0 bases, with 16 bases between. CDR3 amino acids: CASSPMGGSMNTEAFF. The CDR3 DNA sequence: TGTGCCAGCAGCCCGATGGGAGGTAGCATGAACACTGAAGCTTTCTTT. The full variable domain, in which reference TRBV9 and TRBJ1-1 provide the parts outside the CDR3, is DSGVTQTPKHLITATGQRVTLRCSPRSGDLSVYWYQQSLDQGLQFLIQYYNGEERAKGNILERFSAQQFPDLHSELNLSSLELGDSALYFCASSPMGGSMNTEAFFGQGTRLTVV.

About this clone: This CDR3 is also generated by other DNA sequences in the sample. The V and J genes are TRBV9 and TRBJ2-5; 9 nucleotides agree with TRBD1. Germline assignment: CDR1 SGDLS and CDR2 YYNGEE. The V and J ends lost 0 bases and 5 bases, in that order; junction bases with no gene match: 5. The CDR3 contains 15 residues. CDR3 in amino acids: CASSVGGQGQETQYF. The DNA for the CDR3 is TGTGCCAGCAGCGTAGGGGGACAGGGTCAGGAGACCCAGTACTTC.

This clone was found a few times. This chain uses TRBV5-1 with TRBJ2-3, with 7 nucleotides matching TRBD1. V shed 7 bases, J shed 3 bases, and the junction held 8 bases outside the gene matches. CDR1 and CDR2 from the germline V gene are SGHRS and YFSETQ. The CDR3 contains 14 residues. The CDR3 loop is CASAVGQTTDTQYF. The CDR3 bases are TGCGCCAGCGCCGTGGGACAGACTACAGATACGCAGTATTTT. Supplemented by reference TRBV5-1 and TRBJ2-3, the full variable domain reads KAGVTQTPRYLIKTRGQQVTLSCSPISGHRSVSWYQQTPGQGLQFLFEYFSETQRNKGNFPGRFSGRQFSNSRSEMNVSTLELGDSALYLCASAVGQTTDTQYFGPGTRLTVL.

This clone was recorded a few times. The chain has TRBV5-1 and TRBJ1-4; D remains unclear. V lost 0 bases and J lost 5, with 5 bases in between. The CDR3 sequence is 13 residues long. In germline, CDR1 is SGHRS, CDR2 YFSETQ. The CDR3 is CASSLGGNEKLFF. The CDR3 DNA reads TGCGCCAGCAGCTTGGGAGGGAATGAAAAACTGTTTTTT. Full variable domain (missing parts from reference TRBV5-1 and TRBJ1-4): KAGVTQTPRYLIKTRGQQVTLSCSPISGHRSVSWYQQTPGQGLQFLFEYFSETQRNKGNFPGRFSGRQFSNSRSEMNVSTLELGDSALYLCASSLGGNEKLFFGSGTQLSVL.

This rearrangement joins TRBV7-8 to TRBJ2-2; TRBD1 aligns across 8 bases. The CDR3 runs to 15 residues. Germline CDR1 and CDR2: SGHVS and FQNEAQ. V trimming: 4 bases; J trimming: 1 base; junction bases outside the gene matches: 2. The CDR3, as DNA: TGTGCCAGCAGCTCGGGACAGGTGAACACCGGGGAGCTGTTTTTT. Translation: CASSSGQVNTGELFF.

This clone occurred a few times. This rearrangement joins TRBV5-1 to TRBJ2-6; 12 positions match TRBD1. The trim removed 0 bases at V and 2 bases at J, leaving 3 bases unmatched. Germline values: CDR1 SGHRS, CDR2 YFSETQ. This CDR3 spans 18 amino acids. Written as DNA, the CDR3 is TGCGCCAGCAGCTTGGCGGGACAGGGGGCCACTGGGGCCAACGTCCTGACTTTC. Translating it yields CASSLAGQGATGANVLTF. The full variable domain, its missing parts supplied by reference TRBV5-1 and TRBJ2-6, is KAGVTQTPRYLIKTRGQQVTLSCSPISGHRSVSWYQQTPGQGLQFLFEYFSETQRNKGNFPGRFSGRQFSNSRSEMNVSTLELGDSALYLCASSLAGQGATGANVLTFGAGSRLTVL.

This rearrangement joins TRBV19 to TRBJ2-7, with D maybe TRBD1 (6 bases). Trimming left V 4 bases short and J 4 bases short, with 14 bases between. The germline V gene encodes CDR1 LNHDA and CDR2 SQIVND (reference sequence). The CDR3 spans 14 residues. The CDR3 region has the DNA TGTGCCAGTAGTAAGAGACAGGATTCTTACGAGCAGTACTTC. It yields the protein CASSKRQDSYEQYF.

CDR3: CASSEAPGSKNIQYF. DNA for the CDR3: TGTGCCAGCAGTGAAGCACCAGGGTCCAAAAACATTCAGTACTTC. V is TRBV6-1 and J is TRBJ2-4, with a possible D match to TRBD1 (5 bases). This CDR3 comprises 15 residues. Per the germline V gene, CDR1 is MNHNS and CDR2 is SASEGT. V shed 0 bases and J shed 2 bases, with 8 bases lying between them.

There are a few counts of this clone. This chain uses TRBV4-1 with TRBJ2-7; D is ambiguous. This CDR3 spans 15 amino acids. With 4 bases removed from V and 1 base from J, the gap between germline ends came to 14 bases. Germline CDR1 and CDR2: MGHRA and YSYEKL. The chain's CDR3 is CASSPFRGRSYEQYF. The CDR3 DNA follows: TGCGCCAGCAGCCCCTTTCGCGGCCGGTCCTACGAGCAGTACTTC.

This clone was seen a handful of times. The CDR3 loop is CASSFRDSGHEQYF. CDR3 DNA sequence: TGCGCCAGCAGCTTCCGGGACAGCGGGCACGAGCAGTACTTC. V and J are TRBV5-1 and TRBJ2-7; D might be TRBD1 (7 bases). CDR3 length: 14 amino acids. V shed 2 bases and J shed 5 bases, with 14 bases lying between them. Germline lookup yields CDR1 SGHRS and CDR2 YFSETQ.

The chain links TRBV9 to TRBJ1-4, with unresolved D. Germline CDR1 reads SGDLS; CDR2 reads YYNGEE. The CDR3 contains 15 residues. The V end was cut by 0 bases, the J end by 5 bases, with 11 bases between. Here the CDR3 DNA reads TGTGCCAGCAGCGTAGTGGCGGGATTGAATGAAAAACTGTTTTTT. It codes for CASSVVAGLNEKLFF.